Listed below are T cell receptor beta chains from one sample, sequenced in a study of shared T cell receptors in the human thymus. The table came from immunoSEQ multiplex PCR; TCRdb's copy has only in-frame clones and leaves some out. This table has about 660,000 clones, 88% appearing once. In addition, the sample was reused for a study of human thymus T cells.

Sample: thymocytes. All receptors come from a boy under three years old with a congenital heart defect. Each CDR3 is given with its conserved first and last residue. D genes are given only for firm matches. Only some rows state a clone size, as once, few, many or a class for expanded clones.

D: TRBD2
J: TRBJ2-1
V: TRBV4-2
size: -
DNA: TGTGCCAGCAGCCAATCGCGGGAGCAAGACAATGAGCAGTTCTTC
CDR3: CASSQSREQDNEQFF

D: -
J: TRBJ2-2
V: TRBV7-9
size: -
DNA: TGTGCCAGCAGCTTAGTGTCCGGGAACACCGGGGAGCTGTTTTTT
CDR3: CASSLVSGNTGELFF

D: TRBD2
J: TRBJ2-1
V: TRBV28
size: -
DNA: TGTGCCAGCAGTTTACTTTCCCTAGCGGGAGTTTTCCCTGAGCAGTTCTTC
CDR3: CASSLLSLAGVFPEQFF

D: -
J: TRBJ1-5
V: TRBV6-6
size: -
DNA: TGTGCCAGCAGCTGGACTGATAGCAATCAGCCCCAGCATTTT
CDR3: CASSWTDSNQPQHF

D: -
J: TRBJ2-7
V: TRBV25-1
size: -
DNA: TGTGCCAGCAGTGTGGACAGCTACGAGCAGTACTTC
CDR3: CASSVDSYEQYF

D: TRBD2
J: TRBJ2-7
V: TRBV10-2
size: -
DNA: TGCGCCACCAGCACCGGACTAGCGGGCCTGGGGGAGCAGTACTTC
CDR3: CATSTGLAGLGEQYF

D: -
J: TRBJ2-7
V: TRBV2
size: -
DNA: TGTGCCAGTTGCCAGGGGGGACGAAAAGAGCAGTACTTC
CDR3: CASCQGGRKEQYF

D: TRBD2
J: TRBJ2-7
V: TRBV10-3
size: -
DNA: TGTGCCATCAGTGAGGAGGAGCGGGAGCGTCCGTACTTC
CDR3: CAISEEERERPYF

D: -
J: TRBJ2-5
V: TRBV29-1
size: -
DNA: TGCAGTGTTCCGAGGGCGTTTCAAGAGACCCAGTACTTC
CDR3: CSVPRAFQETQYF

D: TRBD2
J: TRBJ2-2
V: TRBV4-1
size: -
DNA: TGCGCCAGCAGCCAAAGGGGGACTAGCGGGAGGTACACCGGGGAGCTGTTTTTT
CDR3: CASSQRGTSGRYTGELFF

D: -
J: TRBJ2-1
V: TRBV28
size: -
DNA: TGTGCCAGCAGTCCATGGACTCCCAGCTCCTACAATGAGCAGTTCTTC
CDR3: CASSPWTPSSYNEQFF

D: -
J: TRBJ2-3
V: TRBV7-6
size: once
DNA: TGTGCCAGCAGCTTATCCGGGAGCGGGAGCACAGATACGCAGTATTTT
CDR3: CASSLSGSGSTDTQYF

D: -
J: TRBJ1-4
V: TRBV15
size: -
DNA: TGTGCCACCAGCAGACAACATCCGATCGGGGTCGTGGAAAAACTGTTTTTT
CDR3: CATSRQHPIGVVEKLFF

D: -
J: TRBJ1-2
V: TRBV11-2
size: -
DNA: TGTGCCAGCAGGCACTCGGAGCAGACTAACTATGGCTACACCTTC
CDR3: CASRHSEQTNYGYTF

D: -
J: TRBJ1-1
V: TRBV30
size: few
DNA: TGTGCCTGGAGTGTTAAACTTATGAACACTGAAGCTTTCTTT
CDR3: CAWSVKLMNTEAFF

D: -
J: TRBJ2-1
V: TRBV19
size: -
DNA: TGTGCCAGTACCCCCAAGGGCGGGAACCCCAATGAGCAGTTCTTC
CDR3: CASTPKGGNPNEQFF

D: -
J: TRBJ1-1
V: TRBV14
size: -
DNA: TGTGCCAGCAGCCAAGATGAGAGGGTGAGACCCCGACCTGCCAACACTGAAGCTTTCTTT
CDR3: CASSQDERVRPRPANTEAFF

D: TRBD1
J: TRBJ2-3
V: TRBV15
size: -
DNA: TGTGCCACCAGCCCACAGGGGGCGAATACGCAGTATTTT
CDR3: CATSPQGANTQYF

D: TRBD2
J: TRBJ2-7
V: TRBV6-5
size: -
DNA: TGTGCCAGCAGTTACTCCGCGGGAGCGGCCGAGCAGTACTTC
CDR3: CASSYSAGAAEQYF

D: TRBD1
J: TRBJ2-2
V: TRBV11-2
size: -
DNA: TGTGCCAGCAGCCACATCTCAGGGGGTGGAACCGGGGAGCTGTTTTTT
CDR3: CASSHISGGGTGELFF

D: TRBD2
J: TRBJ2-2
V: TRBV5-1
size: -
DNA: TGCGCCAGCAGCTTGTCTCTACGGGAGGTTCCCCCGAAGGTGCGGGACACCGGGGAGCTGTTTTTT
CDR3: CASSLSLREVPPKVRDTGELFF

D: TRBD1
J: TRBJ1-2
V: TRBV27
size: -
DNA: TGTGCCAGCAGTTTATCCTTGGGGACAGGGGGCGTGGGCTATGGCTACACCTTC
CDR3: CASSLSLGTGGVGYGYTF

D: -
J: TRBJ2-7
V: TRBV2
size: once
DNA: TGTGCCAGCATCCACTCCTACGAGCAGTACTTC
CDR3: CASIHSYEQYF

D: TRBD2
J: TRBJ2-7
V: TRBV7-2
size: -
DNA: TGTGCCAGCAGCTTCCCGGGACTAGCGGGAGCCCCCTACGAGCAGTACTTC
CDR3: CASSFPGLAGAPYEQYF

D: TRBD1
J: TRBJ1-5
V: TRBV2
size: once
DNA: TGTGCCAGCAGCATCCGGGACAGGTTCAATCAGCCCCAGCATTTT
CDR3: CASSIRDRFNQPQHF

D: -
J: TRBJ2-1
V: TRBV28
size: -
DNA: TGTGCCAGCAGTTACCTCAGGGGATGGGGGGGATACAATGAGCAGTTCTTC
CDR3: CASSYLRGWGGYNEQFF

D: -
J: TRBJ2-5
V: TRBV11-2
size: -
DNA: TGTGCCAGCAGGGTAGGGGTTGGAGAGACCCAGTACTTC
CDR3: CASRVGVGETQYF

D: TRBD1
J: TRBJ1-1
V: TRBV12-5
size: -
DNA: TGTGCTAGTGGTAAGGGGGCAGGGAACACTGAAGCTTTCTTT
CDR3: CASGKGAGNTEAFF

D: TRBD1
J: TRBJ2-6
V: TRBV5-1
size: -
DNA: TGCGCCAGCAGCACCCCGAGACAGGGTGTGACGGGGGCCAACGTCCTGACTTTC
CDR3: CASSTPRQGVTGANVLTF

D: -
J: TRBJ2-1
V: TRBV4-3
size: -
DNA: TGCGCCAGCAGCCAAGATGTGCGGAACAATGAGCAGTTCTTC
CDR3: CASSQDVRNNEQFF

D: -
J: TRBJ1-2
V: TRBV4-1
size: -
DNA: TGCGCCAGTCGTCAGGGGCAGGGTGGCTACACCTTC
CDR3: CASRQGQGGYTF

D: -
J: TRBJ2-5
V: TRBV9
size: few
DNA: TGTGCCAGCAGCGTAGAATGGGCCCAAGAGACCCAGTACTTC
CDR3: CASSVEWAQETQYF

D: -
J: TRBJ1-5
V: TRBV7-6
size: -
DNA: TGTGCCAGCAGCGCAACGGGTCCGGGCAATCAGCCCCAGCATTTT
CDR3: CASSATGPGNQPQHF

D: -
J: TRBJ2-1
V: TRBV7-9
size: -
DNA: TGTGCCAGCAGCATTCAAGGGGTCGGCAATGAGCAGTTCTTC
CDR3: CASSIQGVGNEQFF

D: -
J: TRBJ2-4
V: TRBV19
size: -
DNA: TGTGCCAGACTTCCGCGGGACCCGGGCTACATTCAGTACTTC
CDR3: CARLPRDPGYIQYF

D: TRBD2
J: TRBJ2-5
V: TRBV9
size: -
DNA: TGTGCCAGCAGCGTAGGGACTAGCGGGAGGAAAGAGACCCAGTACTTC
CDR3: CASSVGTSGRKETQYF

D: -
J: TRBJ2-2
V: TRBV4-2
size: -
DNA: TGTGCCAGCAGCCAAGACGTAGCAGATAACACCGGGGAGCTGTTTTTT
CDR3: CASSQDVADNTGELFF

D: -
J: TRBJ1-1
V: TRBV6-5
size: -
DNA: TGTGCCAGCAGTTACTTAGGGGGCACTGAAGCTTTCTTT
CDR3: CASSYLGGTEAFF

D: TRBD2
J: TRBJ2-7
V: TRBV6-1
size: -
DNA: TGTGCCAGCAGTGGTTTCGGGGGAGGGGCCGAGCAGTACTTC
CDR3: CASSGFGGGAEQYF

D: TRBD2
J: TRBJ2-1
V: TRBV7-3
size: -
DNA: TGTGCCAGCAGCCCCCAGAGGCGGGAGGGATTATGGCGCGCCTCCTACAATGAGCAGTTCTTC
CDR3: CASSPQRREGLWRASYNEQFF

D: TRBD1
J: TRBJ1-5
V: TRBV19
size: -
DNA: TGTGCCAGTAGACCACAGGGGCGTCAGCCCCAGCATTTT
CDR3: CASRPQGRQPQHF

D: -
J: TRBJ2-1
V: TRBV25-1
size: once
DNA: TGTGCCAGCGGCACGGATGGGGCCAACAATGAGCAGTTCTTC
CDR3: CASGTDGANNEQFF

D: TRBD1
J: TRBJ1-2
V: TRBV9
size: once
DNA: TGTGCCAGCAGCGTACCGGACAGGGTTACTTTTGGCTACACCTTC
CDR3: CASSVPDRVTFGYTF

D: -
J: TRBJ1-1
V: TRBV14
size: -
DNA: TGTGCCAGCAGCCAAGATCGGTTCGGATCCGTGGGCGCTGAAGCTTTCTTT
CDR3: CASSQDRFGSVGAEAFF

D: TRBD1
J: TRBJ1-1
V: TRBV5-1
size: -
DNA: TGCGCCAGCAGCTTGCGGGACAGGGAAGCTTTCTTT
CDR3: CASSLRDREAFF

D: TRBD2
J: TRBJ2-7
V: TRBV9
size: -
DNA: TGTGCCAGCAGCCCGGGACTAGGGGAATCCTACGAGCAGTACTTC
CDR3: CASSPGLGESYEQYF

D: -
J: TRBJ2-1
V: TRBV2
size: -
DNA: TGTGCCAGAGGAAAACCACAGGAATACAATGAGCAGTTCTTC
CDR3: CARGKPQEYNEQFF

D: -
J: TRBJ2-4
V: TRBV19
size: -
DNA: TGTGCCAGTAGTATAGATCCAAGGCGGGGAAACATTCAGTACTTC
CDR3: CASSIDPRRGNIQYF